Presented here are 12 T cell receptor beta chains from one specimen sequenced in a study of PD-L1 blockade in urothelial cancer. Time point denoted: pretreatment peripheral blood. Clones were read by immunoSEQ multiplex PCR, and TCRdb kept only the in-frame ones, dropping some. The sample holds 75,000 to 95,000 clones; 85% are singletons and the top ten take 6.7%. The material sequenced was PBMCs, taken around atezolizumab (anti-PD-L1) treatment. The receptors derive from a man aged 35 to 55 with urothelial cancer.

The rearrangement joins TRBV6-1 to TRBJ1-2; 7 bases fit TRBD1. V lost 0 bases, J lost 6 bases, and 1 base stayed unmatched. Germline loops: CDR1 MNHNS, CDR2 SASEGT. CDR3 length equals 13 residues. The CDR3 DNA sequence: TGTGCCAGCAGTGAAGCGACAGGGAATGGCTACACCTTC. Encoded protein: CASSEATGNGYTF.

The chain recombines TRBV7-2 with TRBJ2-1; D is undetermined. The V and J ends lost 1 base and 2 bases respectively, with 3 bases between them. The CDR3 extends over 13 amino acids. Looked up from germline, CDR1 is SGHTA and CDR2 is FQGNSA. The CDR3 protein is CASSLGAYNEQFF. DNA of the CDR3: TGTGCCAGCAGCTTAGGAGCCTACAATGAGCAGTTCTTC.

J is TRBJ2-1 and V is TRBV7-2, with TRBD2 matching 7 bases. Trimming cost V 4 bases and J 9 bases; bases outside gene matches: 18. Germline CDR1 SGHTA, CDR2 FQGNSA. The CDR3 totals 17 residues. CDR3 sequence reads: CASSSLSRWEGLGEQFF. The CDR3 DNA reads as TGTGCCAGCAGCTCCCTATCGAGGTGGGAGGGCCTCGGTGAGCAGTTCTTC.

The chain carries TRBV5-1 and TRBJ2-3, with 12 bases fitting TRBD1. J lost 4 bases, V lost 5 bases, and 5 bases had no gene match. There are 15 residues in the CDR3. CDR1 is SGHRS and CDR2 is YFSETQ in the germline V gene. In DNA form, the CDR3 reads TGCGCCAGCAGTTGGGGACAGGGGGCCCCAGATACGCAGTATTTT. Its translation is CASSWGQGAPDTQYF.

The genes are TRBV6-1 and TRBJ1-5, with a possible D match to TRBD1 (5 bases). The germline V and J ends were trimmed by 8 bases and 9 bases, with 17 bases remaining between them. The CDR3 runs to 13 residues. Looked up from germline, CDR1 is MNHNS and CDR2 is SASEGT. CDR3 nucleotides: TGTGCCAGCGGGGCATCCCCGGGTCGGCCCCAGCATTTT. Protein: CASGASPGRPQHF.

V and J are TRBV11-1 and TRBJ2-3; D perhaps matches TRBD1 (5 bases). Per the germline V gene, CDR1 is SGHAT and CDR2 is FQDESV (reference sequence). The CDR3 is 17 residues long. V lost 3 bases, J lost 0 bases, and 16 bases lay in between. The chain's CDR3 is CASSFGRIGASTDTQYF. The CDR3 DNA is TGTGCCAGCAGCTTCGGACGAATAGGGGCTAGCACAGATACGCAGTATTTT.

The chain employs TRBV14 and TRBJ2-7; a possible D gene is TRBD1 (5 bases). The V and J ends lost 3 bases and 3 bases respectively, with 9 bases between them. CDR1 and CDR2 from the germline V gene are SGHDN and FVKESK. This CDR3 region has 13 residues. This CDR3 reads CASSHLQGYEQYF. The CDR3 DNA follows: TGTGCCAGCAGCCACCTTCAGGGCTACGAGCAGTACTTC.

The J gene is TRBJ1-1, the V gene TRBV4-3; D remains unclear. CDR1 and CDR2 (germline): LGHNA, YSLEER. Trimming shortened V by 1 base and J by 0 bases, and 6 bases separated the two germline ends. The CDR3 spans 14 residues. CDR3 sequence (DNA): TGCGCCAGCAGCCAAGCAGTTGTGAACACTGAAGCTTTCTTT. Translation: CASSQAVVNTEAFF.

The chain carries TRBV10-1 and TRBJ2-7; 9 positions match TRBD2. The V gene's germline CDR1 is WNHNN and CDR2 SYGVQD (reference sequence). This CDR3 spans 13 amino acids. V was clipped by 5 bases and J by 5 bases; unmatched bases: 4. Here the CDR3 reads CASSPAGGHEQYF. The DNA of the CDR3 is TGCGCCAGCAGTCCAGCGGGAGGACACGAGCAGTACTTC.

This clone is a singleton in its sample. V is TRBV6-1 and J is TRBJ2-7, with D possibly TRBD2 on 6 matching bases. Germline CDR1 reads MNHNS; CDR2 reads SASEGT. The CDR3 totals 14 residues. V lost 5 bases, J lost 5 bases, and 16 bases lay in between. In nucleotides, the CDR3 is TGTGCCAGCAGTACGGGACGTTCTAGCGACGAGCAGTACTTC. Protein product: CASSTGRSSDEQYF.

J is TRBJ1-1 and V is TRBV5-1, with D uncertain. The CDR3 sequence is 15 residues long. The germline V gene has CDR1 SGHRS and CDR2 YFSETQ. Trimming shortened V by 1 base and J by 2 bases, and 12 bases separated the two germline ends. The CDR3 nucleotides read TGCGCCAGCAGCTTGATGGGAGGATTTAACACTGAAGCTTTCTTT. Translation gives CASSLMGGFNTEAFF. Full variable domain (remainder filled in from reference TRBV5-1 and TRBJ1-1): KAGVTQTPRYLIKTRGQQVTLSCSPISGHRSVSWYQQTPGQGLQFLFEYFSETQRNKGNFPGRFSGRQFSNSRSEMNVSTLELGDSALYLCASSLMGGFNTEAFFGQGTRLTVV.

The rearrangement uses TRBV15 and TRBJ1-4, with D perhaps matching TRBD1 (6 bases). The CDR3 consists of 15 residues. Trimming stripped 1 base from V and 6 bases from J, with 12 bases between. Germline CDR1 LNHNV, CDR2 YYDKDF (reference sequence). CDR3: CATSRVRGQHEKLFF. CDR3 DNA: TGTGCCACCAGCAGAGTTCGAGGACAGCATGAAAAACTGTTTTTT.